This TCR beta chain was retrieved from a study of pediatric ulcerative colitis. The rectum was sampled with one to two pinch biopsies at colonoscopy. The CDR3 totals 18 residues. The V and J ends lost 5 bases and 0 bases, in that order; junction bases with no gene match: 14. Germline V gene sequence: CDR1 SGHTA, CDR2 FQGNSA. Sequenced by immunoSEQ multiplex PCR; TCRdb stores in-frame clones only, minus some. The table includes 30,000 or so clones, around 80% detected once. This clonotype was obtained from a boy aged 5-17 years with mild ulcerative colitis. V usage is TRBV7-2 and J usage is TRBJ2-7; 9 positions match TRBD1. Sequencing was carried out using gut tissue. CDR3 coding DNA: TGTGCCAGCAGCCACTTAGTTGGACAGGGGCAGAGCTCCTACGAGCAGTACTTC. This gives the protein CASSHLVGQGQSSYEQYF.